A single sample is the source of the 20 T cell receptor beta chains below, sequenced in a study of T cell repertoires in cytomegalovirus infection. In TCRdb, the reads were re-called with MiXCR into one record per CDR3 protein. Of 150,000 to 200,000 distinct CDR3 sequences in the sample, 28% were seen once. The sample taken for sequencing was PBMCs. Source of these receptors: a human donor in good health (CMV status not recorded). Some clones in this sample may be carry-over from other donors' samples.

In its sample, this clonotype was seen many times. This CDR3 reads CASSPQTGSKNIQYF. The CDR3 DNA reads TGTGCCAGCAGCCCACAGACGGGATCCAAAAACATTCAGTACTTC. This chain uses TRBV7-2 with TRBJ2-4, with a weak D call TRBD2 (5 bases). This CDR3 region has 15 residues. Germline CDR1 is SGHTA and CDR2 is FQGNSA. V lost 5 bases and J lost 2, with 13 bases in between.

As concerns this clonotype: This may come from a read error, since a much larger clone is one base off. The chain joins TRBV7-3 to TRBJ2-2, with TRBD2 matching over 8 bases. The CDR3 has 17 residues. The V gene's germline CDR1 is SGHTA and CDR2 FQGTGA. V shed 7 bases and J 6 bases; nucleotides not matched to a gene: 16. CDR3 protein: CASNPRGGHRSAGELFF. The CDR3 coding sequence is TGTGCCAGCAACCCCCGCGGGGGGCATCGTTCCGCCGGGGAGCTGTTTTTT.

The chain couples TRBV5-6 to TRBJ1-5; 9 positions agree with TRBD1. V shed 2 bases and J 7 bases; nucleotides not matched to a gene: 7. This CDR3 is 15 amino acids long. From germline, CDR1 is SGHDT and CDR2 YYEEEE. Here the CDR3 reads CASSLWDRVFQPQHF. The DNA for the CDR3 is TGTGCCAGCAGCTTATGGGACAGGGTGTTCCAGCCCCAGCATTTT.

This chain links TRBV29-1 with TRBJ1-6; D is unresolved. Trimming pared 8 bases from V and 15 bases from J, leaving 11 bases between. CDR1 and CDR2 from the germline V gene are SQVTM and ANQGSEA. The CDR3 has 9 amino acids. CDR3 in DNA: TGCAGCCCTCGTGCCATCCTCCACTTT. Its translation is CSPRAILHF. Combining the CDR3 with reference TRBV29-1 and TRBJ1-6 gives the whole variable domain SAVISQKPSRDICQRGTSLTIQCQVDSQVTMMFWYRQQPGQSLTLIATANQGSEATYESGFVIDKFPISRPNLTFSTLTVSNMSPEDSSIYLCSPRAILHFGNGTRLTVT.

At least ten counts were recorded for this clonotype. CDR3 sequence (DNA): TGTGCCAGCAGCTCCAGATACAGGGGCTCCTACGAGCAGTACTTC. Protein sequence: CASSSRYRGSYEQYF. The chain combines TRBV7-9 with TRBJ2-7, with TRBD1 matching over 7 bases. V dropped 4 bases and J dropped 0; count of bases not matched to a gene: 6. The CDR3 contains 15 residues. Germline V gene lookup returns CDR1 SEHNR and CDR2 FQNEAQ (reference sequence).

The chain is built from TRBV30 and TRBJ1-1, with D hard to call. Germline CDR1 reads GTSNPN; CDR2 reads SVGIG (reference sequence). The CDR3 is 10 amino acids. Deletions cut 3 bases from V and 11 bases from J, with 10 bases between. CDR3 residues: CAWSKRRAFF. The DNA of the CDR3 is TGTGCCTGGAGCAAAAGGAGGGCTTTCTTT.

The J gene is TRBJ1-2, the V gene TRBV7-2, with 7 bases lining up with TRBD1. This CDR3 region has 13 residues. CDR1 and CDR2 (germline): SGHTA, FQGNSA. V lost 2 bases to trimming and J lost 5 bases; unmatched junction nucleotides: 2. CDR3 protein: CASSLQGEYGYTF. CDR3 coding DNA: TGTGCCAGCAGCTTACAGGGGGAATATGGCTACACCTTC.

In this sample, this clonotype turned up a few times. The V and J genes are TRBV7-2 and TRBJ1-2; D gene uncertain. V was cut by 5 bases and J by 8 bases, with 15 bases left in between. The CDR3 spans 13 residues. CDR1 is SGHTA and CDR2 is FQGNSA in the germline V gene. The CDR3 sequence: CASSLGDRRGYTF. The CDR3 DNA follows: TGTGCCAGCAGCCTCGGAGACCGGCGGGGCTACACCTTC.

This chain uses TRBV7-2 with TRBJ1-1; possible D gene TRBD1, 5 bases. The germline CDR1 and CDR2 sequences are SGHTA and FQGNSA. The CDR3 is 13 amino acids. V lost 3 bases and J 7 bases, leaving 12 bases between the germline ends. DNA of the CDR3: TGTGCCAGCAGCTTTTCCCGGACACTTGAAGCTTTCTTT. Translating it yields CASSFSRTLEAFF.

Only a few counts were recorded for this clonotype. The chain combines TRBV6-8 with TRBJ2-2, with 9 bases lining up with TRBD1. The J segment lost 7 bases and the V segment lost 6 bases, leaving 6 bases of the junction unmatched. CDR3 size: 14 residues. The germline V gene has CDR1 MNHGY and CDR2 SAAAGT. The CDR3 protein is CASSATGGSGELFF. The CDR3 DNA reads as TGTGCCAGCAGCGCGACAGGGGGGAGCGGGGAGCTGTTTTTT.

The chain combines TRBV12-3 or TRBV12-4 with TRBJ2-7, with D possibly being TRBD1 or TRBD2 (6 bases each). The V end was cut by 2 bases, the J end by 1 base, with 9 bases between. The CDR3 has 14 residues. CDR3 sequence: CASSLTGRSYEQYF. The CDR3 DNA reads as TGTGCCAGCAGTTTAACAGGGAGGTCCTACGAGCAGTACTTC.

The chain combines TRBV19 with TRBJ1-5; D is perhaps TRBD1 (5 bases). The CDR3 runs 15 residues. The V end was cut by 7 bases, the J end by 5 bases, with 18 bases between. Germline V lookup: CDR1 LNHDA, CDR2 SQIVND (reference sequence). The CDR3 coding sequence is TGTGCCAGTACCCAAGTAGGGGATTTGGATCAGCCCCAGCATTTT. This codes for CASTQVGDLDQPQHF.

Many counts were recorded for this clonotype. The CDR3 region is CASSARTGAKILYEQYF. DNA for the CDR3: TGTGCCAGCAGTGCCCGGACAGGGGCGAAAATCCTTTACGAGCAGTACTTC. This chain uses TRBV6-1 with TRBJ2-7; TRBD1 aligns across 9 bases. From germline, CDR1 is MNHNS and CDR2 SASEGT. V was clipped by 4 bases and J by 4 bases; unmatched bases: 14. CDR3 size: 17 residues.

This clonotype came up many times. The chain joins TRBV19 to TRBJ2-7, with a weak D call TRBD1 (5 bases). CDR3 size: 13 residues. The ends were cut back, 6 bases at V and 2 bases at J, with 11 bases in the middle. Germline-derived CDR1 and CDR2 are LNHDA and SQIVND (reference sequence). The CDR3: CASSPDRTYEQYF. For the CDR3, the DNA is TGTGCCAGTAGCCCTGACAGAACCTACGAGCAGTACTTC.

The V gene is TRBV12-5, the J gene TRBJ2-1; the D gene could be TRBD1 or TRBD2 (5 bases each). Trimming removed 6 bases at V and 0 bases at J, with 15 bases between. From germline, CDR1 is LGHNT and CDR2 FRNRAP. The CDR3 is 16 amino acids. CDR3 residues: CASGIWDVGSYNEQFF. CDR3 sequence (DNA): TGTGCTAGTGGCATCTGGGACGTAGGCTCCTACAATGAGCAGTTCTTC.

This clonotype showed up many times. This chain uses TRBV7-2 with TRBJ2-6; TRBD1 agrees at 12 bases. Trimming cost V 4 bases and J 4 bases; bases outside gene matches: 8. The CDR3 consists of 18 residues. Germline assignment: CDR1 SGHTA and CDR2 FQGNSA. The CDR3 sequence: CASSSGTGGRSGANVLTF. DNA of the CDR3: TGTGCCAGCAGCTCCGGGACAGGGGGCAGATCAGGGGCCAACGTCCTGACTTTC. Full variable domain (missing parts from reference TRBV7-2 and TRBJ2-6): GAGVSQSPSNKVTEKGKDVELRCDPISGHTALYWYRQSLGQGLEFLIYFQGNSAPDKSGLPSDRFSAERTGGSVSTLTIQRTQQEDSAVYLCASSSGTGGRSGANVLTFGAGSRLTVL.

Only a few counts were recorded for this clonotype. The chain employs TRBV6-5 and TRBJ1-5; 7 nucleotides match TRBD1. With 6 bases clipped from V and 1 base from J, the junction kept 12 bases outside the gene matches. Germline lookup yields CDR1 MNHEY and CDR2 SVGAGI. The CDR3 loop spans 17 amino acids. DNA for the CDR3: TGTGCCAGCAGACGAACTTGGGACAGTGTGAGCAATCAGCCCCAGCATTTT. It specifies CASRRTWDSVSNQPQHF.

This clonotype has only a few counts. This chain links TRBV4-1 with TRBJ2-3, with D perhaps matching TRBD1 (6 bases). Germline CDR1 and CDR2: MGHRA and YSYEKL. There are 15 residues in the CDR3. Trimming removed 5 bases from V and 1 base from J, with 13 bases in between. The CDR3 DNA reads as TGCGCCAGCAGCGATGGGACACCTCGCACAGATACGCAGTATTTT. Translated: CASSDGTPRTDTQYF.

This sequence joins TRBV24-1 and TRBJ2-1; possible D gene TRBD2, 5 bases. V was pared by 4 bases and J by 0 bases, with 6 bases between. The CDR3 is made up of 14 amino acids. The germline gives CDR1 KGHDR, CDR2 SFDVKD. This chain's CDR3 is CATSEGSSYNEQFF. Here the CDR3 DNA reads TGTGCCACCAGTGAGGGGAGCTCCTACAATGAGCAGTTCTTC.

This rearrangement joins TRBV12-3 or TRBV12-4 to TRBJ1-1; possible D gene TRBD1, 6 bases. V dropped 10 bases and J dropped 5 bases, with 20 bases sitting between them. CDR3 length equals 14 residues. The DNA of the CDR3 is TGTGCCACCACCCTCAGGGGCGATAGGACTGAAGCTTTCTTT. Translated, it gives CATTLRGDRTEAFF.